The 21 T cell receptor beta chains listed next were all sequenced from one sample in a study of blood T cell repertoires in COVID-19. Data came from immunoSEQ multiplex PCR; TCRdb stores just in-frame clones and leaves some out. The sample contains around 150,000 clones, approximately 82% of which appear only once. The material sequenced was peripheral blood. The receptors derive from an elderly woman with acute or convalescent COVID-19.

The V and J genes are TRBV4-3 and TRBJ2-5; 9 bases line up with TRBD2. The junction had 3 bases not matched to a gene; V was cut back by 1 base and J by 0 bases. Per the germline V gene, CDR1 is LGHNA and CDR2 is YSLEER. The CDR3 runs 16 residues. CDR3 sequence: CASSQATSGNQETQYF. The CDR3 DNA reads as TGCGCCAGCAGCCAAGCGACTAGCGGAAACCAAGAGACCCAGTACTTC.

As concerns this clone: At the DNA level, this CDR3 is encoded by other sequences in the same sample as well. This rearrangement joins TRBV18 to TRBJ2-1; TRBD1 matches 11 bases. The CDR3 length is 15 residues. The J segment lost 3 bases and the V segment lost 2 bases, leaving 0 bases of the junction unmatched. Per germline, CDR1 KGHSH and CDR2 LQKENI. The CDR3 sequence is CASSPGTGGYNEQFF. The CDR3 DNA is TGTGCCAGCTCACCAGGGACAGGGGGCTACAATGAGCAGTTCTTC.

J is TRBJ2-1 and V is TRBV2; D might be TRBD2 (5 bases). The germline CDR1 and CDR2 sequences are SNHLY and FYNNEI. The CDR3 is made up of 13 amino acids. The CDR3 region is CAVGSGSYNEQFF. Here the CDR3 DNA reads TGTGCAGTCGGAAGCGGTTCCTACAATGAGCAGTTCTTC. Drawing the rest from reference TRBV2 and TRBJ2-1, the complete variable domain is EPEVTQTPSHQVTQMGQEVILRCVPISNHLYFYWYRQILGQKVEFLVSFYNNEISEKSEIFDDQFSVERPDGSNFTLKIRSTKLEDSAMYFCAVGSGSYNEQFFGPGTRLTVL.

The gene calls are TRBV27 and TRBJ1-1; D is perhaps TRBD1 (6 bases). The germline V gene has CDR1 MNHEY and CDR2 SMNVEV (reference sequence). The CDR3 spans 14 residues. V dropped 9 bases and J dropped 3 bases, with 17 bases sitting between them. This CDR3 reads CARRGHLGDTEAFF. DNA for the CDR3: TGTGCCAGGAGGGGACACCTTGGCGACACTGAAGCTTTCTTT.

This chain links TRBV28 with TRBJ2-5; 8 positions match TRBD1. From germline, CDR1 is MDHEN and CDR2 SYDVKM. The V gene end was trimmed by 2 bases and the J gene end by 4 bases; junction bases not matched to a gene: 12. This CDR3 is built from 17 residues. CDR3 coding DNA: TGTGCCAGCAGTTTACCTGGCCCCTCAGGGGGCGGAGAGACCCAGTACTTC. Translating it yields CASSLPGPSGGGETQYF.

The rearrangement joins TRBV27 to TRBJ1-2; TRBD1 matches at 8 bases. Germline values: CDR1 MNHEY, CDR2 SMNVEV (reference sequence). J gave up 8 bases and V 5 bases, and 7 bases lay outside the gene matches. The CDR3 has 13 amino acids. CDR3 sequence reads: CASSQQGARGYTF. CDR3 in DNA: TGTGCCAGCAGTCAGCAGGGGGCGCGGGGCTACACCTTC.

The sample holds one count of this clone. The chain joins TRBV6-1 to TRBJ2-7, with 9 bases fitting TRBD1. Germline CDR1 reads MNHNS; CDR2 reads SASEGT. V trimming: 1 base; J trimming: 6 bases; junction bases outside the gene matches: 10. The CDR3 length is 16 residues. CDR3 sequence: CASSEGTGQGPPEQYF. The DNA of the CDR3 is TGTGCCAGCAGTGAAGGGACGGGACAGGGTCCACCCGAGCAGTACTTC.

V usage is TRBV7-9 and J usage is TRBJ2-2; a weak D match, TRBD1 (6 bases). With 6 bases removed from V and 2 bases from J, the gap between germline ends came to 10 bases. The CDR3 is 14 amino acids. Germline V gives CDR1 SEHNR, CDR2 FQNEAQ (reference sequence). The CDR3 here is CASRPDSNTGELFF. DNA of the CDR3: TGTGCCAGCAGACCGGACAGCAACACCGGGGAGCTGTTTTTT.

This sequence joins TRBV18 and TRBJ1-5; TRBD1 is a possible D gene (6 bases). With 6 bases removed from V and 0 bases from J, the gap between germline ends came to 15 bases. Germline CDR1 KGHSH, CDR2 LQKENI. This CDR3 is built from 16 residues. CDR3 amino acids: CASSRGPGSSNQPQHF. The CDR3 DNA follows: TGTGCCAGCTCGCGGGGGCCGGGAAGTAGCAATCAGCCCCAGCATTTT.

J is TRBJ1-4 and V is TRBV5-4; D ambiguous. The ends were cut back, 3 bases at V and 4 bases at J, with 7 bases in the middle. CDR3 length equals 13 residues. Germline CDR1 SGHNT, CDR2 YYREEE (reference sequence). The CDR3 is CASSSGFNEKLFF. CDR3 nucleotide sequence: TGTGCCAGCAGCTCGGGGTTTAATGAAAAACTGTTTTTT.

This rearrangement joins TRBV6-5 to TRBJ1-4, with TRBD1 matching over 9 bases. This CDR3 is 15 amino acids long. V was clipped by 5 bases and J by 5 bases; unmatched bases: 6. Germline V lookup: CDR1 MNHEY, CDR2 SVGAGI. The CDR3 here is CASSTYGTGNEKLFF. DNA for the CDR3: TGTGCCAGCAGTACCTACGGGACAGGGAATGAAAAACTGTTTTTT.

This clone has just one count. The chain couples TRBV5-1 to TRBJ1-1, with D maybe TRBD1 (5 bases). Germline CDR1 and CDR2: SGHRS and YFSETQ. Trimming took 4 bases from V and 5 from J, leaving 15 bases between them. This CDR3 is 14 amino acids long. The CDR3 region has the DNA TGCGCCAGCAGCCGGACGGGGGAAGAGACTGAAGCTTTCTTT. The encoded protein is CASSRTGEETEAFF. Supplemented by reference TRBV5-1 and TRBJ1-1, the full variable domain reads KAGVTQTPRYLIKTRGQQVTLSCSPISGHRSVSWYQQTPGQGLQFLFEYFSETQRNKGNFPGRFSGRQFSNSRSEMNVSTLELGDSALYLCASSRTGEETEAFFGQGTRLTVV.

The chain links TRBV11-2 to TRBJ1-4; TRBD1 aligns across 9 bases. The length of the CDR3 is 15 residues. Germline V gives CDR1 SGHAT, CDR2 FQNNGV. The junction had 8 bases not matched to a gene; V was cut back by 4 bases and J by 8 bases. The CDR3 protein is CASSSPGQGQEKLFF. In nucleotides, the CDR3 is TGTGCCAGCAGCTCACCGGGACAGGGACAGGAAAAACTGTTTTTT.

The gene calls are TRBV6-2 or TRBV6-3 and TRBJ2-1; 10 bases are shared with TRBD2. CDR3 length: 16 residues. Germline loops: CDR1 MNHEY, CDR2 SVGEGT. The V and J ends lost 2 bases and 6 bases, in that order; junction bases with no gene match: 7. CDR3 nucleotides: TGTGCCAGCAGTTACCGAGCGGGAGGGCCTCGCAATGAGCAGTTCTTC. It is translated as CASSYRAGGPRNEQFF.

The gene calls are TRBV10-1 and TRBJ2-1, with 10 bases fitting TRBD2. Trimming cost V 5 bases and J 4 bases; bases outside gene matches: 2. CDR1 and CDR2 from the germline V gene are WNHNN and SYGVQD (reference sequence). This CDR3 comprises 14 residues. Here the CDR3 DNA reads TGCGCCAGCAGTCTAGCGGGAGATTACAATGAGCAGTTCTTC. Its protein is CASSLAGDYNEQFF.

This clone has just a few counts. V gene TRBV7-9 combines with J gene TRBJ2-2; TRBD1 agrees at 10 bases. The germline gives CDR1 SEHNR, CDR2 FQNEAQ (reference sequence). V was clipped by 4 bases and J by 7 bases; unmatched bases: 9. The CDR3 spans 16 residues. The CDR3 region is CASSSWDRGIGGELFF. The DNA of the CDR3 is TGTGCCAGCAGCTCCTGGGACAGGGGAATAGGCGGGGAGCTGTTTTTT.

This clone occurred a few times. CDR3 amino acids: CASSPRGTDYNEQFF. CDR3 DNA sequence: TGTGCCAGCAGCCCTCGAGGTACCGACTACAATGAGCAGTTCTTC. The rearrangement joins TRBV7-8 to TRBJ2-1; D remains unclear. The CDR3 covers 15 residues. From germline, CDR1 is SGHVS and CDR2 FQNEAQ. V lost 5 bases and J 3 bases, leaving 14 bases between the germline ends.

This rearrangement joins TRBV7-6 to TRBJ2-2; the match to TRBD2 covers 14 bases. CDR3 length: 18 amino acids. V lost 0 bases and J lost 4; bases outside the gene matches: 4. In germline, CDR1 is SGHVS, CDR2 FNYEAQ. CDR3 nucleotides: TGTGCCAGCAGCTTAGCGGGACTAGCGGGAGATAGCACCGGGGAGCTGTTTTTT. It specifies CASSLAGLAGDSTGELFF. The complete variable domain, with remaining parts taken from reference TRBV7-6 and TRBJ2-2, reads GAGVSQSPRYKVTKRGQDVALRCDPISGHVSLYWYRQALGQGPEFLTYFNYEAQQDKSGLPNDRFSAERPEGSISTLTIQRTEQRDSAMYRCASSLAGLAGDSTGELFFGEGSRLTVL.

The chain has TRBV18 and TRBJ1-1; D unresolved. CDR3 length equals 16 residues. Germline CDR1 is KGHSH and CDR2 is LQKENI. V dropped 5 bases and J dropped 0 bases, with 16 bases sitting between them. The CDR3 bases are TGTGCCAGCTCAGGTCTATCGTGGGCGATGAACACTGAAGCTTTCTTT. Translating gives CASSGLSWAMNTEAFF.

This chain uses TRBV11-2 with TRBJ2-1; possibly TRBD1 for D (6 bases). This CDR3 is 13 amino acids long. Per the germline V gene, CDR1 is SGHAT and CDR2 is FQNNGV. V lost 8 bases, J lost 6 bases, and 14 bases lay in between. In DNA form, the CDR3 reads TGTGCCAGCGACAACAGGGTCAGCAATGAGCAGTTCTTC. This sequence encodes CASDNRVSNEQFF.

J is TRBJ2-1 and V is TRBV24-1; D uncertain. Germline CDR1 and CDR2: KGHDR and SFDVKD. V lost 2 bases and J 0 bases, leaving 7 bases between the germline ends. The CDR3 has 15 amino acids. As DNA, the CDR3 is TGTGCCACCAGTGATTCCCGAGGCTCCTACAATGAGCAGTTCTTC. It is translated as CATSDSRGSYNEQFF.